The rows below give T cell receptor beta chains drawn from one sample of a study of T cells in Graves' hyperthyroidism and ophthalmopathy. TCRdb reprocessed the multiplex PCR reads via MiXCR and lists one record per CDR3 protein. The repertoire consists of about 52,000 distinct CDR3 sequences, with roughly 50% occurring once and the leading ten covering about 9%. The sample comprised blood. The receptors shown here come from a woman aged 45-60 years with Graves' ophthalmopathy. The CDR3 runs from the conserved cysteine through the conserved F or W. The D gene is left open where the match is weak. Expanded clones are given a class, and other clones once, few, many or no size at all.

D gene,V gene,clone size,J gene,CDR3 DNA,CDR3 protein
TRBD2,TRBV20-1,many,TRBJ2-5,TGCAGTGCTGCCCCCGGACTAGCGGGAGTAGAGACCCAGTACTTC,CSAAPGLAGVETQYF
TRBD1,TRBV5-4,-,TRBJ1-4,TGTGCCAGCAGCTCAGGACAGGGGCAAAGAAAACTGTTTTTT,CASSSGQGQRKLFF
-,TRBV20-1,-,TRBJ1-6,TGCAGTGCTAGAGTAGGAAATTCACCCCTCCACTTT,CSARVGNSPLHF
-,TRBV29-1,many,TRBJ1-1,TGCAGCGGGGGGGGGGGCAACACTGAAGCTTTCTTT,CSGGGGNTEAFF
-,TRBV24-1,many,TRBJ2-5,TGTGCCACCAGTGATTCGAAACTGACAGTCCAAGAGACCCAGTACTTC,CATSDSKLTVQETQYF
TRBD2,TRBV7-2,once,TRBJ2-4,TGTGCCAGCGGCGGGGGGACGGTCGCCATTCAGTACTTC,CASGGGTVAIQYF
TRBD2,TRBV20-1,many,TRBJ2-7,TGCAGTGCCGAGGGACTAGCGGGAGACTACGAGCAGTACTTC,CSAEGLAGDYEQYF
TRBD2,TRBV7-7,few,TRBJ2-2,TGTGCCAGCAGTCCGAAAGCGGGGTTGACGGGGGAGCTGTTTTTT,CASSPKAGLTGELFF
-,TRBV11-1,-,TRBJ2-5,TGTGACAGCAGCTTAGCCGAGACCCAGTACTTC,CDSSLAETQYF
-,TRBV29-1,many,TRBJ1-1,TGCAGCGTTGAAGATCGGGCAGGGACTACTGAAGCTTTCTTT,CSVEDRAGTTEAFF
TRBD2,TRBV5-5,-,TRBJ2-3,TGTGTCAGTAGCCCGGGACTAGCGGGCACAGATACGCAGTATTTT,CVSSPGLAGTDTQYF
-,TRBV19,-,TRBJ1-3,-,CASSTPATEAFFGHTIYF
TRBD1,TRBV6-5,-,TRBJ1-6,TGTGCCAGCAGGTTGGGGACAGAGAGTTCACCCCTCCACTTT,CASRLGTESSPLHF
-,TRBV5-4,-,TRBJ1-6,TGTGACAGCAGGAGAGACGGGACGGAAAACTCACCCCTCCACTTT,CDSRRDGTENSPLHF
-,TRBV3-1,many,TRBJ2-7,TGTGCCAGCAGCCCGATGAGAGCAGCGGACTACGAGCAGTACTTC,CASSPMRAADYEQYF
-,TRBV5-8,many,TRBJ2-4,TGTGCCACCTCGGTTAGGGGCCAAAACATTCAGTACTTC,CATSVRGQNIQYF
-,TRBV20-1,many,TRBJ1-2,TGCAGTGCCCTTCGACAAGAAGGGTATGGCTACACCTTC,CSALRQEGYGYTF
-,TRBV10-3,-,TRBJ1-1,TGTGCCATCACTTCCGTCATTGGACAGCTAGTCACTGAAGCTTTCTTT,CAITSVIGQLVTEAFF
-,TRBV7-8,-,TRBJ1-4,TGTGCCAGCAGCTTAGGGGGGGAAAAACTGTTTTTT,CASSLGGEKLFF
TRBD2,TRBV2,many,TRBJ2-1,TGTGCCAGCAGTGAAAATAGCGGGAGCTATGAGCAGTTCTTC,CASSENSGSYEQFF
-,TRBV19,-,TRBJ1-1,TGTGCCAGTAGTGACAGTTTGAGCACTGAAGCTTTCTTT,CASSDSLSTEAFF
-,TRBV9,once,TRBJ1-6,TGTGCCAGCAGCGTCGGGATATCACCCCTCCACTTT,CASSVGISPLHF
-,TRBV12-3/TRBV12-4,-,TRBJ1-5,TGTGCCAGCAGTTTTGGAGGGGTGGCGGAGCCCCAGCATTTT,CASSFGGVAEPQHF
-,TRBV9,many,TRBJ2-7,TGTGCCAGCAGCGTAGAACAGGGCCCCTACGAGCAGTACTTC,CASSVEQGPYEQYF
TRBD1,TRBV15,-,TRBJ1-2,TGTGCCACCAGCAGAGGGGGACAGACTAACTATGGCTACACCTTC,CATSRGGQTNYGYTF
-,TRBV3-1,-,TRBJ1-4,TGTGCCAGCAGCCAAGTAAATGAAAAACTGTTTTTT,CASSQVNEKLFF
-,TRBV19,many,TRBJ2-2,TGTGCCAGCCATCGTCTTAACACCGGGGAGCTGTTTTTT,CASHRLNTGELFF
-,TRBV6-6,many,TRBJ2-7,TGTGCCAGCAGTTCACTAAACGAGCAGTACTTC,CASSSLNEQYF
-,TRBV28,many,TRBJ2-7,TGTGCCAGCAGTTTAACACAGTACGAGCAGTACTTC,CASSLTQYEQYF